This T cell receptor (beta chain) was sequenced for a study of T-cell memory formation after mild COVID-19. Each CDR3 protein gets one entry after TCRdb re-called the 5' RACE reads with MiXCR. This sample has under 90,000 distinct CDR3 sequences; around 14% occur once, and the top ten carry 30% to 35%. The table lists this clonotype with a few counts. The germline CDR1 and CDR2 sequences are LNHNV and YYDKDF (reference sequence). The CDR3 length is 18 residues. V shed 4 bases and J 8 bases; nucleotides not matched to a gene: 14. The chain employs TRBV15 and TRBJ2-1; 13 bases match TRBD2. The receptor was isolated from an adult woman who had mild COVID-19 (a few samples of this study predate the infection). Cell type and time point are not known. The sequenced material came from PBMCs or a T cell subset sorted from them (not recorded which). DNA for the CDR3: TGTGCCACCAGCACCGGGACTAGCGGGATGGGTCGGGGCGATGAGCAGTTCTTC. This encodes CATSTGTSGMGRGDEQFF.